These 9 T cell receptor beta chains share one sample of origin, sequenced in a study of blood T cell repertoires in COVID-19. This table comes from immunoSEQ multiplex PCR, and its TCRdb copy is limited to in-frame clones, with some not included. Among approximately 99,000 clones listed, just over 85% were seen once. The sample consisted of peripheral blood. Every receptor here comes from a woman between 55 and 75 years old in a cohort sampled during active or convalescent COVID-19.

This chain links TRBV2 with TRBJ2-2, with TRBD2 identical over 12 bases. CDR1 SNHLY and CDR2 FYNNEI come from the germline V gene. V lost 6 bases to trimming and J lost 5 bases; unmatched junction nucleotides: 4. CDR3 length equals 15 residues. The CDR3 nucleotides are TGTGCCAGCAGGACCGGACTAGCGGGAACCGGGGAGCTGTTTTTT. As protein: CASRTGLAGTGELFF.

The genes are TRBV5-6 and TRBJ1-1; no reliable D call. Germline assignment: CDR1 SGHDT and CDR2 YYEEEE. The CDR3 is made up of 11 amino acids. V dropped 1 base and J dropped 8 bases, with 6 bases sitting between them. CDR3 in DNA: TGTGCCAGCAGCTTGTTACAGGAAGCTTTCTTT. Translation gives CASSLLQEAFF.

CDR3 amino acids: CASSEGAVAGGNTIYF. DNA of the CDR3: TGTGCCAGCAGTGAAGGGGCGGTGGCAGGGGGAAACACCATATATTTT. The V gene is TRBV6-1, the J gene TRBJ1-3; TRBD1 is a possible D gene (5 bases). The V end was cut by 1 base, the J end by 4 bases, with 14 bases between. CDR1 MNHNS and CDR2 SASEGT come from the germline V gene. The length of the CDR3 is 16 residues.

This clone showed up just once. The rearrangement joins TRBV6-5 to TRBJ2-7; 11 nucleotides line up with TRBD1. The CDR3 loop spans 16 amino acids. The J segment lost 7 bases and the V segment lost 2 bases, leaving 10 bases of the junction unmatched. Per the germline V gene, CDR1 is MNHEY and CDR2 is SVGAGI. CDR3 region: CASSYAPGQGAREQYF. In DNA, the CDR3 is TGTGCCAGCAGTTACGCCCCAGGACAGGGGGCGAGGGAGCAGTACTTC.

V usage is TRBV28 and J usage is TRBJ1-5; weak D call: TRBD1 (5 bases). The CDR3 totals 12 residues. V was trimmed by 4 bases and J by 5 bases, leaving 6 bases between them. From germline, CDR1 is MDHEN and CDR2 SYDVKM. CDR3 in amino acids: CASSSQDQPQHF. CDR3 in DNA: TGTGCCAGCAGTTCACAGGATCAGCCCCAGCATTTT.

The chain recombines TRBV6-5 with TRBJ1-1; the match to TRBD1 covers 7 bases. In germline, CDR1 is MNHEY, CDR2 SVGAGI. The CDR3 totals 13 residues. V was clipped by 4 bases and J by 6 bases; unmatched bases: 5. The CDR3, as DNA: TGTGCCAGCAGTTTCGTGGGACAGCCTGAAGCTTTCTTT. Residues: CASSFVGQPEAFF.

The rearrangement uses TRBV5-1 and TRBJ1-6, with 9 bases lining up with TRBD1. The junction had 6 bases not matched to a gene; V was cut back by 0 bases and J by 8 bases. CDR1 is SGHRS and CDR2 is YFSETQ in the germline V gene. The CDR3 has 16 amino acids. CDR3 in DNA: TGCGCCAGCAGCTTGGCACCGGGACAGGGTGATTCACCCCTCCACTTT. This translates into CASSLAPGQGDSPLHF.

The chain joins TRBV20-1 to TRBJ1-2; no clear D. Trimming removed 0 bases from V and 9 bases from J, with 8 bases in between. The CDR3 has 11 amino acids. Looked up from germline, CDR1 is DFQATT and CDR2 is SNEGSKA (reference sequence). CDR3 nucleotides: TGCAGTGCTAGAGACGGGGTGCGCTACACCTTC. This encodes CSARDGVRYTF.

This clone occurred once. V and J are TRBV7-9 and TRBJ2-7; D is ambiguous. The CDR3 has 14 amino acids. Deletions cut 2 bases from V and 0 bases from J, with 8 bases between. Looked up from germline, CDR1 is SEHNR and CDR2 is FQNEAQ (reference sequence). In nucleotides, the CDR3 is TGTGCCAGCAGCTTATCTGTGAGCTCCTACGAGCAGTACTTC. Residues: CASSLSVSSYEQYF.